This TCR beta chain derives from a study of blood T cell repertoires in COVID-19. Study details: PBMCs, B-cell-depleted T cells, or T cells were the source of the cDNA or gDNA that made up the material.

CDR3 size: 14 residues. Trimming cost V 3 bases and J 3 bases, with 11 bases left between them. The germline V gene encodes CDR1 LNHDA and CDR2 SQIVND (reference sequence). Profiling relied on immunoSEQ multiplex PCR, and the TCRdb table lists in-frame clones only, not all of them. The sample yields around 250,000 clones, approximately 85% seen once. The cohort comprised adults aged 18 to 89 years residing in some 24 US areas. This clonotype originated in a woman aged 45-60 years who had recovered from COVID-19. The sample was PBMCs or T cells enriched from blood (not recorded which). The chain recombines TRBV19 with TRBJ1-2; tentative D call: TRBD1 (6 bases). This CDR3 reads CASSILRTDYGYTF. The CDR3 bases are TGTGCCAGTAGTATTCTGAGGACAGACTATGGCTACACCTTC. Filled out from reference TRBV19 and TRBJ1-2, the complete variable domain reads DGGITQSPKYLFRKEGQNVTLSCEQNLNHDAMYWYRQDPGQGLRLIYYSQIVNDFQKGDIAEGYSVSREKKESFPLTVTSAQKNPTAFYLCASSILRTDYGYTFGSGTRLTVV.